This T cell receptor beta chain originates from a study of T cell responses to AZD1222 COVID-19 vaccine. Assay: immunoSEQ multiplex PCR; the TCRdb copy retains only in-frame clones and omits some. The sample lists over 150,000 clones; approximately 91% were seen once. This specimen consisted of peripheral blood, obtained 28 days after the second AZD1222 dose. The clonotype was recovered from an adult who received the AZD1222 COVID-19 vaccine.

The CDR3 reads CASSIGLAGSSYEQYF. In DNA form, the CDR3 reads TGTGCCAGTAGTATAGGACTAGCGGGGAGCTCCTACGAGCAGTACTTC. The rearrangement joins TRBV19 to TRBJ2-7, with 11 bases identical to TRBD2. The CDR3 totals 16 residues. The J segment lost 0 bases and the V segment lost 1 base, leaving 2 bases of the junction unmatched. The germline V gene encodes CDR1 LNHDA and CDR2 SQIVND (reference sequence).